The source of this TCR beta chain is a study of radiation and T cells in renal cell carcinoma. Study conclusions and caveats: In blood, top tumor clones expanded by 2 weeks, shrinking by 4.

Germline loops: CDR1 ENHRY, CDR2 SYGVKD. This CDR3 has 16 amino acids. Trimming removed 2 bases at V and 7 bases at J, with 17 bases between. Repertoires were generated with immunoSEQ multiplex PCR, while TCRdb's copy carries only in-frame clones and drops some. The data contain about 150,000 clones, about 88% of them seen just once; the ten biggest clones take up 12%. Turning to this clone: Its antigen is not known.

Stated time point: baseline pretreatment blood. Treatment indicated: 15 Gy SBRT to primary tumor, nephrectomy 4 weeks later. Sequencing used blood, obtained from a patient whose treatment included radiotherapy and nephrectomy. V gene TRBV10-3 combines with J gene TRBJ2-2; D might be TRBD1 (7 bases). This sequence was found in a woman aged 45-65 years with renal cell carcinoma. Here the CDR3 DNA reads TGTGCCATCAGTGAGGCCTTTCCAGGGGGGAACGGGGAGCTGTTTTTT. This sequence encodes CAISEAFPGGNGELFF.